A selection of T cell receptor beta chains follows, all from one sample in a study of blood T cell repertoires in COVID-19. Libraries were prepared by immunoSEQ multiplex PCR; TCRdb keeps only in-frame clonotypes and omits some of them. The sample has hundreds of thousands of clones; roughly nine tenths are singletons. What was sequenced was PBMCs or T cells enriched from blood (not recorded which). The receptors originated from a woman aged 45-59 years who had recovered from COVID-19. Both conserved end residues are part of each CDR3. The D gene is left open where the match is weak. Clone size appears in some rows only: once, few, many, or a class for an expanded clone.

-,TRBD1,TRBV12-3/TRBV12-4,13,TRBJ1-2,TGTGCCAGCAGGGCAGGGGGCGGCTATGGCTACACCTTC,CASRAGGGYGYTF
-,-,TRBV9,14,TRBJ1-1,TGTGCCAGCAGCCCCCAAAGGGGGAGAACTGAAGCTTTCTTT,CASSPQRGRTEAFF
-,-,TRBV29-1,13,TRBJ1-5,TGCAGCGTTTTGGCGGGCGCGAGTCAGCCCCAGCATTTT,CSVLAGASQPQHF
-,TRBD1,TRBV15,14,TRBJ1-4,TGTGCCACCAGCTCGGGACAGGGGAATGAAAAACTGTTTTTT,CATSSGQGNEKLFF
-,-,TRBV4-2,15,TRBJ2-1,TGTGCCAGCAGCCAAGTAGGTCCAGGGTTGGATGAGCAGTTCTTC,CASSQVGPGLDEQFF
once,TRBD1,TRBV24-1,16,TRBJ2-7,TGTGCCACCAGTGAAGCCGGGACAGCCGCATCCTACGAGCAGTACTTC,CATSEAGTAASYEQYF
-,TRBD2,TRBV27,10,TRBJ2-1,TGCGGCGGGAGGTGTAATGAGCAGTTCTTC,CGGRCNEQFF
-,TRBD2,TRBV7-9,16,TRBJ2-1,TGTGCCAGCAGCACCCCTAGCGGGAGGGTTCGGAATGAGCAGTTCTTC,CASSTPSGRVRNEQFF
-,TRBD1,TRBV30,15,TRBJ1-6,TGTGCCTGGATGAAGGGGGCGCGGAATTACTCACCCCTCCACTTT,CAWMKGARNYSPLHF
once,-,TRBV27,14,TRBJ1-6,TGTGCCAGCAGTTTAGGCTGGACGGGGTCACCCCTCCACTTT,CASSLGWTGSPLHF
once,-,TRBV11-2,15,TRBJ2-7,TGTGCCAGCAGCTTCGGACAGCAATTTTCCTACGAGCAGTACTTC,CASSFGQQFSYEQYF
-,TRBD1,TRBV28,15,TRBJ1-2,TGTGCCAGCAGTACAGGACAGGGGGCAGTGCGGGGCTACACCTTC,CASSTGQGAVRGYTF
-,TRBD2,TRBV29-1,15,TRBJ2-1,TGCAGCGTTGCCGACCCCGGGACTAGCCCCAATGAGCAGTTCTTC,CSVADPGTSPNEQFF
-,-,TRBV7-2,14,TRBJ2-5,TGTGCCAGCAGCGTCTCAGGGATTAGGGAGACCCAGTACTTC,CASSVSGIRETQYF
-,-,TRBV7-2,15,TRBJ1-2,TGTGCCAGCAGCTTAGGTTACAGCACTAACTATGGCTACACCTTC,CASSLGYSTNYGYTF
-,TRBD2,TRBV9,15,TRBJ2-5,TGTGCCAGCAGTCCTTCGGGCGGGGGAGAAGAGACCCAGTACTTC,CASSPSGGGEETQYF
-,-,TRBV7-2,15,TRBJ2-7,TGTGCCAGCAGTTTTGGGCGGGACAGCTCCTACGAGCAGTACTTC,CASSFGRDSSYEQYF
-,-,TRBV4-1,15,TRBJ1-2,TGCGCCAGCAGCCATGTCAGTAAAGCTAACTATGGCTACACCTTC,CASSHVSKANYGYTF
-,-,TRBV7-8,16,TRBJ2-5,TGTGCCAGCGGTCATGGGGGGGCGCTAAGGGAAGAGACCCAGTACTTC,CASGHGGALREETQYF
-,-,TRBV7-9,18,TRBJ1-4,TGTGCCAGCAGCTTAATCGGGGGGAGCGGCGCAACTAATGAAAAACTGTTTTTT,CASSLIGGSGATNEKLFF
-,-,TRBV5-4,14,TRBJ1-2,TGTGCCAGCAGCTTCGACAGGTTAAACTATGGCTACACCTTC,CASSFDRLNYGYTF
once,TRBD1,TRBV30,14,TRBJ1-6,TGTGCCTGGAGGCAAGACAGGGGTTCTTCACCCCTCCACTTT,CAWRQDRGSSPLHF
-,TRBD2,TRBV10-1,16,TRBJ2-5,TGCGCCAGCAGTGAGGGGTCTAGCGGGAGGGGAGAGACCCAGTACTTC,CASSEGSSGRGETQYF
-,-,TRBV6-5,14,TRBJ1-1,TGTGCCAGCAGTTACCGGCCGGGGAACACTGAAGCTTTCTTT,CASSYRPGNTEAFF
-,-,TRBV7-3,13,TRBJ2-6,TGTGCCAGCGGAGAGGGCGGGGCCAACGTCCTGACTTTC,CASGEGGANVLTF
-,-,TRBV21-1,15,TRBJ1-5,TGTGCCAGCAGCCCTCGGACAGCCATGAGGCAGCCCCAGCATTTT,CASSPRTAMRQPQHF
once,-,TRBV27,15,TRBJ1-2,TGTGCCAGCAGCCAGAAAACGGCCCCGGGATACTTCTACACCTTC,CASSQKTAPGYFYTF
-,TRBD1,TRBV5-6,15,TRBJ1-5,TGTGCCAGCAGCTTGTTCGGGACAGGGGCTCAGCCCCAGCATTTT,CASSLFGTGAQPQHF
once,-,TRBV10-3,15,TRBJ1-1,TGTGCCATCAGTGAGTCCCCGGGGGGGTACGGTGAAGCTTTCTTT,CAISESPGGYGEAFF
-,-,TRBV7-9,15,TRBJ2-7,TGTGCCAGCAGCTTAGGGGACTCCCCTCCCTACGAGCAGTACTTC,CASSLGDSPPYEQYF
-,-,TRBV12-3/TRBV12-4,13,TRBJ1-4,TGTGCCAGCAGTTTAATACCAGATGAAAAACTGTTTTTT,CASSLIPDEKLFF